The 23 T cell receptor beta chains given below trace back to one sample, sequenced in a study of cytomegalovirus exposure and HLA in healthy donors. Both 60 Vbeta primers and 13 Jbeta primers went into the PCR. TCRdb keeps only in-frame clones here, not all; method: immunoSEQ multiplex PCR. The data contain roughly 100,000 clones, 65% to 80% of them seen just once; the ten biggest clones take up more than 13%. The sample was PBMCs. These receptors all come from a woman aged 50 to 60 in good health and CMV-seropositive.

The rearrangement links TRBV7-3 to TRBJ1-1, with D possibly TRBD1 on 5 matching bases. Germline-derived CDR1 and CDR2 are SGHTA and FQGTGA. V lost 5 bases to trimming and J lost 7 bases, with 14 bases between them. The CDR3 has 13 amino acids. The CDR3 reads CASSPWGGGEAFF. The CDR3 DNA follows: TGTGCCAGCAGCCCCTGGGGGGGAGGTGAAGCTTTCTTT.

The chain recombines TRBV30 with TRBJ1-1; D remains unclear. Trimming removed 1 base at V and 1 base at J, with 7 bases between. The CDR3 loop spans 13 amino acids. CDR1 is GTSNPN and CDR2 is SVGIG in the germline V gene (reference sequence). In nucleotides, the CDR3 is TGTGCCTGGAGTGGGAGAGCGAACACTGAAGCTTTCTTT. Translating gives CAWSGRANTEAFF. The whole variable domain, filled in from reference TRBV30 and TRBJ1-1, reads SQTIHQWPATLVQPVGSPLSLECTVEGTSNPNLYWYRQAAGRGLQLLFYSVGIGQISSEVPQNLSASRPQDRQFILSSKKLLLSDSGFYLCAWSGRANTEAFFGQGTRLTVV.

This chain links TRBV5-1 with TRBJ2-1; 7 nucleotides line up with TRBD1. The V gene end was trimmed by 7 bases and the J gene end by 9 bases; junction bases not matched to a gene: 1. The germline V gene encodes CDR1 SGHRS and CDR2 YFSETQ. The CDR3 extends over 10 amino acids. For the CDR3, the DNA is TGCGCCAGCCAGGGGGTTGAGCAGTTCTTC. Protein: CASQGVEQFF.

This clone was seen more than once but under ten times. The chain has TRBV11-2 and TRBJ2-7, with a possible D match to TRBD2 (6 bases). Trimming removed 6 bases from V and 7 bases from J, with 19 bases in between. Germline values: CDR1 SGHAT, CDR2 FQNNGV. The CDR3 spans 14 residues. The CDR3: CASRDGTFFGEQYF. DNA of the CDR3: TGTGCCAGCAGGGACGGGACTTTCTTTGGGGAGCAGTACTTC.

This clone was counted only a few times. The chain is built from TRBV2 and TRBJ2-2, with D maybe TRBD1 (5 bases). The CDR3 extends over 15 amino acids. Looked up from germline, CDR1 is SNHLY and CDR2 is FYNNEI. V shed 6 bases and J shed 0 bases, with 11 bases lying between them. Here the CDR3 DNA reads TGTGCCAGCAGCTTGGACACCGCGAACACCGGGGAGCTGTTTTTT. This codes for CASSLDTANTGELFF.

The chain uses TRBV6-9 and TRBJ1-1; a possible D gene is TRBD1 (5 bases). CDR1 is MNHGY, CDR2 SVAAGI, per germline. V gave up 6 bases and J gave up 7 bases, with 18 bases separating them. The CDR3 length is 14 residues. CDR3 DNA sequence: TGTGCCAGCAGCCCCCCAGGGCGTCCGTTTGAAGCTTTCTTT. Its protein product is CASSPPGRPFEAFF.

V and J are TRBV9 and TRBJ2-1, with 8 bases matching TRBD1. J was trimmed by 8 bases and V by 0 bases; bases with no gene match: 7. This CDR3 spans 15 amino acids. CDR1 SGDLS and CDR2 YYNGEE come from the germline V gene. The CDR3 sequence is CASSVEQGAAYEQFF. Written as DNA, the CDR3 is TGTGCCAGCAGCGTAGAGCAGGGGGCAGCATATGAGCAGTTCTTC. The full variable domain, with the rest looked up from reference TRBV9 and TRBJ2-1, is DSGVTQTPKHLITATGQRVTLRCSPRSGDLSVYWYQQSLDQGLQFLIQYYNGEERAKGNILERFSAQQFPDLHSELNLSSLELGDSALYFCASSVEQGAAYEQFFGPGTRLTVL.

The chain carries TRBV7-8 and TRBJ2-3; 7 bases are shared with TRBD2. V lost 5 bases to trimming and J lost 0 bases; unmatched junction nucleotides: 8. Germline CDR1 and CDR2: SGHVS and FQNEAQ. The CDR3 has 16 residues. The CDR3 region has the DNA TGTGCCAGCAGCATAAGCGGGACCGATAGCACAGATACGCAGTATTTT. Translating gives CASSISGTDSTDTQYF.

The table lists this clone with a few counts. The chain couples TRBV5-1 to TRBJ2-5, with 7 bases aligning to TRBD2. Germline V gene data show CDR1 as SGHRS and CDR2 as YFSETQ. The length of the CDR3 is 13 residues. V gave up 7 bases and J gave up 4 bases; unmatched junction bases: 7. The CDR3 is CASGERESETQYF. DNA of the CDR3: TGCGCCAGCGGCGAGCGGGAATCAGAGACCCAGTACTTC.

V usage is TRBV19 and J usage is TRBJ2-6; D gene uncertain. The germline V gene has CDR1 LNHDA and CDR2 SQIVND (reference sequence). The CDR3 sequence is 12 residues long. Trimming took 8 bases from V and 3 from J, leaving 5 bases between them. The CDR3 DNA is TGTGCCAGTTCTCTTGGGGCCAACGTCCTGACTTTC. This sequence encodes CASSLGANVLTF.

The chain links TRBV11-2 to TRBJ2-1, with TRBD2 matching 13 bases. The V segment lost 5 bases and the J segment 7 bases; nucleotides outside the gene matches: 11. The CDR3 sequence is 17 residues long. Germline CDR1 reads SGHAT; CDR2 reads FQNNGV. CDR3 region: CASSGGLAGSRRNEQFF. The CDR3 DNA follows: TGTGCCAGCAGCGGGGGACTAGCGGGAAGTCGGCGGAATGAGCAGTTCTTC.

This chain links TRBV7-8 with TRBJ2-5, with D unresolved. CDR1 and CDR2 from the germline V gene are SGHVS and FQNEAQ. V dropped 7 bases and J dropped 2 bases, with 17 bases sitting between them. The CDR3 totals 15 residues. The CDR3 nucleotides read TGTGCCAGCACCGAAAGGCAGGTCAGACAAGAGACCCAGTACTTC. Its translation: CASTERQVRQETQYF.

This chain uses TRBV29-1 with TRBJ2-7, with a weak D call TRBD2 (5 bases). CDR1 and CDR2 (germline): SQVTM, ANQGSEA. Trimming took off 6 bases at V and 6 bases at J, with 18 bases between the two ends. The length of the CDR3 is 13 residues. The CDR3 DNA sequence: TGCAGCGTGAAAGGACTGACCGCCGTCGAGCAGTACTTC. Its translation is CSVKGLTAVEQYF.

In its sample, this clone was seen a few times. V gene TRBV6-5 combines with J gene TRBJ2-1; D gene uncertain. The germline V gene encodes CDR1 MNHEY and CDR2 SVGAGI. The germline V and J ends were trimmed by 4 bases and 9 bases, with 7 bases remaining between them. This CDR3 is 11 amino acids long. The CDR3 loop reads CASSWPGEQFF. The CDR3 DNA is TGTGCCAGCAGTTGGCCTGGTGAGCAGTTCTTC.

The chain uses TRBV6-1 and TRBJ1-5; the D is unclear. The germline V and J ends were trimmed by 2 bases and 2 bases, with 10 bases remaining between them. The CDR3 loop spans 15 amino acids. CDR1 is MNHNS and CDR2 is SASEGT in the germline V gene. DNA of the CDR3: TGTGCCAGCAGTGAAATCGGGGTTGGCAATCAGCCCCAGCATTTT. Amino acids: CASSEIGVGNQPQHF.

This clone has a single count. The chain joins TRBV2 to TRBJ2-3, with TRBD1 matching over 12 bases. With 6 bases clipped from V and 8 bases from J, the junction kept 6 bases outside the gene matches. The CDR3 runs to 14 residues. Germline V gene data show CDR1 as SNHLY and CDR2 as FYNNEI. The CDR3 sequence is CASSRDRGLGTQYF. For the CDR3, the DNA is TGTGCCAGCAGCCGGGACAGGGGGCTGGGTACGCAGTATTTT.

This chain joins TRBV28 and TRBJ1-2; TRBD1 might be the D (6 bases). Trimming removed 7 bases at V and 5 bases at J, with 14 bases between. The CDR3 is 13 residues long. The germline gives CDR1 MDHEN, CDR2 SYDVKM. In DNA, the CDR3 is TGTGCCAGCATCAAGGGGGAAAAGTATGGCTACACCTTC. Translated, it gives CASIKGEKYGYTF.

The chain is built from TRBV7-6 and TRBJ1-5; D might be TRBD1 (5 bases). Trimming pared 3 bases from V and 0 bases from J, leaving 15 bases between. Germline values: CDR1 SGHVS, CDR2 FNYEAQ. CDR3 length: 17 residues. This chain's CDR3 is CASSLRDRSYSNQPQHF. CDR3 DNA: TGTGCCAGCAGCTTGCGGGACCGTTCGTATAGCAATCAGCCCCAGCATTTT.

The chain has TRBV7-3 and TRBJ2-5; D is possibly TRBD2 (6 bases). The J call is doubtful: the DNA matches TRBJ2-7 better. Per germline, CDR1 SGHTA and CDR2 FQGTGA. This CDR3 comprises 14 residues. The CDR3 loop is CASSLGAGSYEQYF. The CDR3 bases are TGTGCCAGCAGCTTAGGTGCGGGATCCTACGAGCAGTACTTC.

This clone has only a few counts. The chain is built from TRBV27 and TRBJ2-7; D is perhaps TRBD2 (6 bases). V dropped 5 bases and J dropped 3 bases, with 20 bases sitting between them. Germline V gene data show CDR1 as MNHEY and CDR2 as SMNVEV (reference sequence). This CDR3 is 16 amino acids long. CDR3 sequence reads: CASSNPNSGNGYEQYF. CDR3 nucleotide sequence: TGTGCCAGCAGTAATCCAAATAGCGGAAATGGCTACGAGCAGTACTTC.

This chain joins TRBV4-1 and TRBJ2-3; D is undetermined. The germline gives CDR1 MGHRA, CDR2 YSYEKL. The CDR3 loop spans 16 amino acids. Between the trimmed V and J ends, which lost 4 bases and 0 bases, there was a span of 14 bases. CDR3 sequence (DNA): TGCGCCAGCAGCCTAAACCGAGCGCCCAGCACAGATACGCAGTATTTT. The encoded protein is CASSLNRAPSTDTQYF.

This clone was seen only a few times. V and J are TRBV21-1 and TRBJ2-1; no DNA check was done on the table's D call, TRBD2. TRBV21-1 is assigned pseudogene status. The CDR3 has 17 residues. The CDR3 loop is CAIQTTPKGTSKGEQFF. DNA of the CDR3: TGTGCCATCCAAACGACTCCTAAGGGGACTAGTAAAGGCGAGCAGTTCTTC.

The chain has TRBV15 and TRBJ2-7; D possibly corresponds to TRBD1 (6 bases). V was cut by 0 bases and J by 2 bases, with 8 bases left in between. Germline loops: CDR1 LNHNV, CDR2 YYDKDF (reference sequence). The CDR3 contains 14 residues. The CDR3 DNA reads as TGTGCCACCAGCAGAGATAAGGGGGCCTACGAGCAGTACTTC. Protein product: CATSRDKGAYEQYF.